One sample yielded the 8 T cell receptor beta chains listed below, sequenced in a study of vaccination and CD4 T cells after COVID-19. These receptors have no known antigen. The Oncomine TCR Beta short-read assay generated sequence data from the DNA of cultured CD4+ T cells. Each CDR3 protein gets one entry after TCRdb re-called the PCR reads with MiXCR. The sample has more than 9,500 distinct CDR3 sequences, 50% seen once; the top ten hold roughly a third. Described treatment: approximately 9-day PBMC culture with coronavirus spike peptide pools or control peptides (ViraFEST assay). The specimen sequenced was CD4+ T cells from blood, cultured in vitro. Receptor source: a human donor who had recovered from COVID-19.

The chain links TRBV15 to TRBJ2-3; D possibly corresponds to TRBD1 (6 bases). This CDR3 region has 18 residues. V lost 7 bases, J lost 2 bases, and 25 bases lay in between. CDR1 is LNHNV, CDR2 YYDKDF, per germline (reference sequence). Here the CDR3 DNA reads TGTGCCACCATCAATGACAGGCTCCCCTTTCCTCCCACAGATACGCAGTATTTT. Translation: CATINDRLPFPPTDTQYF.

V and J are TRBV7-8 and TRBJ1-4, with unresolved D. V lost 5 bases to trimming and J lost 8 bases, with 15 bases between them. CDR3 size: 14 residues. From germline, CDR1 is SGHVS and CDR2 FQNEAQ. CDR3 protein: CASSPGNGGEKLFF. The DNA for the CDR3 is TGTGCCAGCAGCCCAGGCAACGGAGGGGAAAAACTGTTTTTT.

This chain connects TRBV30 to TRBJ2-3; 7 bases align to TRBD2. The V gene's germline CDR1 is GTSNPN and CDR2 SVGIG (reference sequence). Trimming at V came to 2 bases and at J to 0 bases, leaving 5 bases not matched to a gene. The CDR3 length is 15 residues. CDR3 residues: CAWSSHGGSTDTQYF. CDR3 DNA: TGTGCCTGGAGTAGTCACGGGGGGAGCACAGATACGCAGTATTTT.

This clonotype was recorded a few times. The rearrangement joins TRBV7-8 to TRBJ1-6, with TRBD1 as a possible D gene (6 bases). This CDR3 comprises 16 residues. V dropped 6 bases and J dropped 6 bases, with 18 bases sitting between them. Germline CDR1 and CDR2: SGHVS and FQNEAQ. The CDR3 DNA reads TGTGCCAGCAGAGACGATAGACAGGTGACTAATTCACCCCTCCACTTT. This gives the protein CASRDDRQVTNSPLHF.

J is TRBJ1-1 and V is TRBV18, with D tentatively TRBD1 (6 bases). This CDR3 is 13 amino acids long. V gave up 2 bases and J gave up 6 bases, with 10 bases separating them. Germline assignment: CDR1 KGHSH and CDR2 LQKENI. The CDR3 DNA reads TGTGCCAGCTCACCATCAGGACAGCCTGAAGCTTTCTTT. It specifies CASSPSGQPEAFF. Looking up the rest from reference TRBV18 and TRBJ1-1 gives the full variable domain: NAGVMQNPRHLVRRRGQEARLRCSPMKGHSHVYWYRQLPEEGLKFMVYLQKENIIDESGMPKERFSAEFPKEGPSILRIQQVVRGDSAAYFCASSPSGQPEAFFGQGTRLTVV.

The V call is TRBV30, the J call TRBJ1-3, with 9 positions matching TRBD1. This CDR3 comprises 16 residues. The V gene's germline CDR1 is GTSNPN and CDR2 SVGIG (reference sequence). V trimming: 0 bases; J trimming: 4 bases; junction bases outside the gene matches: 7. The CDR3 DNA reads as TGTGCCTGGAGTGTACTGGGACAGGGAGGCGGAAACACCATATATTTT. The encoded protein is CAWSVLGQGGGNTIYF.

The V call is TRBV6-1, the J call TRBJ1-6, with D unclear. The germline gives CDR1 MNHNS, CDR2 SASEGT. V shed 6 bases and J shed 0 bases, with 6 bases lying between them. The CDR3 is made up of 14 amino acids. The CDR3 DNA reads TGTGCCAGCAGGGAGAGCTCCTATAATTCACCCCTCCACTTT. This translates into CASRESSYNSPLHF.

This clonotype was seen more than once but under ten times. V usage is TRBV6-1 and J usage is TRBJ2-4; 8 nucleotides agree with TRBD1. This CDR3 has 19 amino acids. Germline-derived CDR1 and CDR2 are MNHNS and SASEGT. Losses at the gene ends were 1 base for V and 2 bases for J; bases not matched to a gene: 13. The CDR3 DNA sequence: TGTGCCAGCAGTGAAGAAATGTTTGGGTGGACAGGGCCCAAAAACATTCAGTACTTC. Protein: CASSEEMFGWTGPKNIQYF.